A selection of T cell receptor beta chains follows, all from one sample in a study of CD8 T cells in Susac syndrome. Each CDR3 protein gets one entry after TCRdb re-called the immunoSEQ multiplex PCR reads with MiXCR. The sample carries approximately 270,000 distinct CDR3 sequences, 93% recorded once. The sample was CD4+ T cells from PBMCs. These receptors all stem from a human donor with multiple sclerosis. Each CDR3 is given with its conserved first and last residue. The D gene is left open where the match is weak. Some rows mark clone size as missing; the rest say once, few, many or name a class of expanded clone.

CDR3aa: CAAGTGAYNEQFF
CDR3nt: TGTGCCGCCGGGACAGGGGCTTACAATGAGCAGTTCTTC
j_gene: TRBJ2-1
abundance: .
d_gene: TRBD1
v_gene: TRBV7-9

CDR3aa: CSARSHNEKLFF
CDR3nt: TGCAGTGCTAGATCCCATAATGAAAAACTGTTTTTT
j_gene: TRBJ1-4
abundance: .
d_gene: .
v_gene: TRBV20-1

CDR3aa: CASSQIAGQGSSNQPQHF
CDR3nt: TGCGCCAGCAGCCAAATCGCGGGACAGGGGAGTTCAAATCAGCCCCAGCATTTT
j_gene: TRBJ1-5
abundance: .
d_gene: TRBD1
v_gene: TRBV23-1

CDR3aa: CASSEQGPNTGELFF
CDR3nt: TGTGCCAGCAGCGAACAGGGTCCGAACACCGGGGAGCTGTTTTTT
j_gene: TRBJ2-2
abundance: .
d_gene: .
v_gene: TRBV2

CDR3aa: CASGLGFSTAGNTIYF
CDR3nt: TGTGCTAGTGGTTTGGGTTTTTCAACCGCCGGAAACACCATATATTTT
j_gene: TRBJ1-3
abundance: .
d_gene: .
v_gene: TRBV12-5

CDR3aa: CAISRLAGIQETQYF
CDR3nt: TGTGCCATCAGCAGACTAGCGGGAATCCAAGAGACCCAGTACTTC
j_gene: TRBJ2-5
abundance: .
d_gene: TRBD2
v_gene: TRBV10-3

CDR3aa: CASSEAAGAGGGGTQYF
CDR3nt: TGTGCCAGCAGTGAAGCGGCGGGGGCCGGAGGTGGGGGTACGCAGTATTTT
j_gene: TRBJ2-3
abundance: .
d_gene: .
v_gene: TRBV6-1

CDR3aa: CASSSRGPGQETQYF
CDR3nt: TGTGCCAGCAGCTCCAGAGGCCCCGGACAAGAGACCCAGTACTTC
j_gene: TRBJ2-5
abundance: .
d_gene: .
v_gene: TRBV7-9

CDR3aa: CASSQGRTVNTEAFF
CDR3nt: TGTGCCAGCAGCCAAGGTCGGACAGTGAACACTGAAGCTTTCTTT
j_gene: TRBJ1-1
abundance: .
d_gene: .
v_gene: TRBV3-1

CDR3aa: CASRSRGGLRELFF
CDR3nt: TGTGCCAGCAGATCCCGGGGGGGCCTGAGGGAGCTGTTTTTT
j_gene: TRBJ2-2
abundance: .
d_gene: TRBD2
v_gene: TRBV11-1

CDR3aa: CASSQDGTETYGYTF
CDR3nt: TGTGCCAGCAGCCAAGATGGGACAGAGACCTATGGCTACACCTTC
j_gene: TRBJ1-2
abundance: once
d_gene: TRBD1
v_gene: TRBV4-2

CDR3aa: CSARDSRDTDTQYF
CDR3nt: TGCAGTGCTAGAGATTCACGGGATACAGATACGCAGTATTTT
j_gene: TRBJ2-3
abundance: .
d_gene: .
v_gene: TRBV20-1

CDR3aa: CASSSRLARTHNEQFF
CDR3nt: TGTGCCAGCAGCTCCCGACTAGCGAGAACCCACAATGAGCAGTTCTTC
j_gene: TRBJ2-1
abundance: .
d_gene: TRBD2
v_gene: TRBV7-8

CDR3aa: CASSMGRAGGDEKLFF
CDR3nt: TGTGCCAGCAGCATGGGCCGGGCAGGTGGTGATGAAAAACTGTTTTTT
j_gene: TRBJ1-4
abundance: .
d_gene: .
v_gene: TRBV11-2

CDR3aa: CASSQDLPGISPEAFF
CDR3nt: TGTGCCAGCAGCCAAGATCTTCCCGGAATAAGCCCTGAAGCTTTCTTT
j_gene: TRBJ1-1
abundance: .
d_gene: .
v_gene: TRBV3-1

CDR3aa: CASSYSIGNSPLHF
CDR3nt: TGTGCCAGCAGTTACTCGATTGGTAATTCACCCCTCCACTTT
j_gene: TRBJ1-6
abundance: .
d_gene: .
v_gene: TRBV6-6

CDR3aa: CASLPSLQQNQETQYF
CDR3nt: TGTGCCAGCCTCCCAAGCTTACAACAAAACCAAGAGACCCAGTACTTC
j_gene: TRBJ2-5
abundance: few
d_gene: .
v_gene: TRBV11-1

CDR3aa: CASSARRGLGPDTQYF
CDR3nt: TGTGCCAGCAGTGCCCGCAGGGGGCTTGGTCCAGATACGCAGTATTTT
j_gene: TRBJ2-3
abundance: .
d_gene: TRBD1
v_gene: TRBV25-1

CDR3aa: CASSGLAVNNEQFF
CDR3nt: TGTGCCAGCAGCGGACTAGCGGTCAACAATGAGCAGTTCTTC
j_gene: TRBJ2-1
abundance: .
d_gene: TRBD2
v_gene: TRBV2

CDR3aa: CAISVGLTGELFF
CDR3nt: TGTGCCATCAGTGTGGGGCTCACCGGGGAGCTGTTTTTT
j_gene: TRBJ2-2
abundance: .
d_gene: .
v_gene: TRBV10-3

CDR3aa: CASSPTGMDQETQYF
CDR3nt: TGTGCCAGCAGCCCCACCGGAATGGACCAAGAGACCCAGTACTTC
j_gene: TRBJ2-5
abundance: .
d_gene: .
v_gene: TRBV11-3

CDR3aa: CASSSDVDETQYF
CDR3nt: TGTGCCAGCAGTTCGGACGTCGACGAGACCCAGTACTTC
j_gene: TRBJ2-5
abundance: .
d_gene: .
v_gene: TRBV12-3/TRBV12-4

CDR3aa: CASSRQGTQETQYF
CDR3nt: TGTGCCAGCAGCCGACAGGGAACCCAAGAGACCCAGTACTTC
j_gene: TRBJ2-5
abundance: .
d_gene: TRBD1
v_gene: TRBV12-3/TRBV12-4

CDR3aa: CSASDRAAFNEQYF
CDR3nt: TGCAGTGCTTCCGACAGGGCGGCTTTCAACGAGCAGTACTTC
j_gene: TRBJ2-7
abundance: .
d_gene: TRBD1
v_gene: TRBV20-1

CDR3aa: CASSRGQGDLETQYF
CDR3nt: TGCGCCAGCAGCCGTGGACAGGGAGACTTGGAGACCCAGTACTTC
j_gene: TRBJ2-5
abundance: .
d_gene: TRBD1
v_gene: TRBV4-1